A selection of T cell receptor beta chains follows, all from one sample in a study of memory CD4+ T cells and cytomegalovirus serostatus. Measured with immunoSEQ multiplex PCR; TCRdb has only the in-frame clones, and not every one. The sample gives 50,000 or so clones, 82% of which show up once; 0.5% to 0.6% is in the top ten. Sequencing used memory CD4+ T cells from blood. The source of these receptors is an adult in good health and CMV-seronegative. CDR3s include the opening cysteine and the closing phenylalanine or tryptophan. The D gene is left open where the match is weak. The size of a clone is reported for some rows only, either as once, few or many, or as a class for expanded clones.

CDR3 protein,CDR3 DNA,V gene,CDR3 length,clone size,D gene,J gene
CSVALRGLGTEAFF,TGCAGCGTTGCCCTCAGGGGGCTGGGCACTGAAGCTTTCTTT,TRBV29-1,14,.,TRBD1,TRBJ1-1
CASSPGTDPLWGNTIYF,TGTGCCAGCTCGCCCGGGACAGACCCCTTGTGGGGAAACACCATATATTTT,TRBV18,17,.,TRBD1,TRBJ1-3
CASSPSAGRPYEAFF,TGCGCCAGCAGCCCATCGGCTGGTCGGCCATATGAAGCTTTCTTT,TRBV5-1,15,.,.,TRBJ1-1
CAAGQNTEAFF,TGTGCCGCCGGGCAAAACACTGAAGCTTTCTTT,TRBV6-6,11,.,.,TRBJ1-1
CASSQDLDRGHSEAFF,TGTGCCAGCAGCCAAGACTTGGACAGGGGTCATTCTGAAGCTTTCTTT,TRBV4-2,16,.,TRBD1,TRBJ1-1
CASSLRTDNEKLFF,TGTGCCAGTAGTCTGCGGACTGACAATGAAAAACTGTTTTTT,TRBV19,14,.,.,TRBJ1-4
CAISDLNQPQHF,TGTGCCATCAGTGACCTGAATCAGCCCCAGCATTTT,TRBV10-3,12,once,.,TRBJ1-5
CASSLDAGVYGYTF,TGTGCCAGCAGCTTGGATGCAGGGGTCTATGGCTACACCTTC,TRBV5-4,14,.,.,TRBJ1-2
CASSFGTGRGYTF,TGCGCCAGCAGCTTTGGGACAGGGAGGGGCTACACCTTC,TRBV5-1,13,once,TRBD1,TRBJ1-2
CASKVSRSSYEQYF,TGTGCCAGCAAGGTAAGCAGGTCCAGCTACGAGCAGTACTTC,TRBV27,14,.,.,TRBJ2-7
CASSQGLATGYEQYF,TGTGCCAGCAGCCAAGGTCTAGCCACGGGCTACGAGCAGTACTTC,TRBV4-2,15,.,.,TRBJ2-7
CASSPRVNTEAFF,TGTGCCAGCAGCCCCCGGGTGAACACTGAAGCTTTCTTT,TRBV9,13,once,.,TRBJ1-1
CASSQTGGSNQPQHF,TGTGCCAGCAGCCAGACGGGAGGTAGCAATCAGCCCCAGCATTTT,TRBV4-2,15,.,.,TRBJ1-5
CASSRSGSAETQYF,TGTGCCAGTAGTCGATCGGGGAGCGCGGAGACCCAGTACTTC,TRBV19,14,.,.,TRBJ2-5
CASRQGTYGYTF,TGTGCCAGTCGACAGGGGACCTATGGCTACACCTTC,TRBV19,12,few,TRBD1,TRBJ1-2
CASSYQGDTQYF,TGTGCCAGCAGTTACCAGGGGGATACGCAGTATTTT,TRBV6-5,12,.,.,TRBJ2-3
CATSRADKDEQYF,TGTGCCACCAGCAGAGCGGATAAGGACGAGCAGTACTTC,TRBV15,13,.,.,TRBJ2-7
CASSLAGGPNYGYTF,TGTGCCAGCAGCTTGGCCGGCGGCCCGAACTATGGCTACACCTTC,TRBV5-4,15,.,.,TRBJ1-2
CASSLQETQYF,TGCGCCAGCAGCTTGCAAGAGACCCAGTACTTC,TRBV5-1,11,.,.,TRBJ2-5
CASSSNYEQYF,TGTGCCAGCAGCTCGAACTACGAGCAGTACTTC,TRBV7-2,11,.,.,TRBJ2-7
CASKGRTTEAFF,TGTGCCAGTAAAGGCCGGACAACTGAAGCTTTCTTT,TRBV19,12,.,.,TRBJ1-1
CASSLTSDTDTQYF,TGTGCCAGCTCCCTCACTAGCGACACAGATACGCAGTATTTT,TRBV18,14,.,TRBD2,TRBJ2-3
CAISESTRDTQYF,TGTGCCATCAGTGAGTCGACTCGGGATACGCAGTATTTT,TRBV10-3,13,.,.,TRBJ2-3
CAWSEDPTGNEQFF,TGTGCCTGGAGTGAAGACCCAACCGGAAATGAGCAGTTCTTC,TRBV30,14,.,.,TRBJ2-1
CASSFMTPPGPDYGYTF,TGTGCCAGCAGTTTCATGACCCCCCCAGGTCCCGACTATGGCTACACCTTC,TRBV27,17,.,.,TRBJ1-2
CASSFPISGSNYGYTF,TGCGCCAGCAGCTTTCCGATCTCAGGGTCTAACTATGGCTACACCTTC,TRBV5-1,16,.,.,TRBJ1-2
CASSTQVFSGELFF,TGCGCCAGCAGCACCCAAGTATTCTCCGGGGAGCTGTTTTTT,TRBV4-1,14,.,.,TRBJ2-2
CASSQDRVNEQFF,TGCGCCAGCAGCCAAGATCGGGTTAATGAGCAGTTCTTC,TRBV4-1,13,.,.,TRBJ2-1
CASRADRSSYNEQFF,TGTGCCAGTAGGGCAGACAGGAGCTCCTACAATGAGCAGTTCTTC,TRBV19,15,.,.,TRBJ2-1
CASSARLVDNYGYTF,TGTGCCAGCAGCGCCAGGTTGGTCGATAACTATGGCTACACCTTC,TRBV7-9,15,.,.,TRBJ1-2
CASSQRVTLETQYF,TGCGCCAGCAGTCAAAGGGTGACCCTGGAGACCCAGTACTTC,TRBV23-1,14,.,.,TRBJ2-5
CASSTPGLSTGELFF,TGTGCCAGTAGTACTCCCGGACTATCCACCGGGGAGCTGTTTTTT,TRBV19,15,few,.,TRBJ2-2
CASSAGAGGITDTQYF,TGTGCCAGCAGCGCGGGAGCGGGGGGGATTACAGATACGCAGTATTTT,TRBV7-2,16,.,TRBD2,TRBJ2-3
CASSHASTGELFF,TGTGCCAGCAGCCACGCGAGCACCGGGGAGCTGTTTTTT,TRBV7-6,13,.,.,TRBJ2-2
CASSGPSGGYRNEQFF,TGTGCCAGCAGTGGGCCCAGCGGGGGGTATCGCAATGAGCAGTTCTTC,TRBV2,16,.,TRBD2,TRBJ2-1
CASSTQRGTGQADTQYF,TGTGCCAGCAGCACCCAGCGCGGGACAGGTCAAGCAGATACGCAGTATTTT,TRBV5-4,17,.,TRBD1,TRBJ2-3
CASRYTSNTGELFF,TGTGCCAGCAGATACACCTCGAACACCGGGGAGCTGTTTTTT,TRBV6-6,14,.,.,TRBJ2-2
CASSRDRGRTGELFF,TGTGCCAGCAGCCGCGACAGGGGCCGCACCGGGGAGCTGTTTTTT,TRBV7-6,15,.,TRBD1,TRBJ2-2
CASSPEGYEQYF,TGTGCCAGCAGCCCCGAGGGGTACGAGCAGTACTTC,TRBV5-4,12,.,.,TRBJ2-7
CASSVGLESEKLFF,TGTGCCAGCAGCGTAGGACTTGAGAGCGAAAAACTGTTTTTT,TRBV9,14,.,.,TRBJ1-4
CASVGTPRNTIYF,TGTGCCAGCGTCGGGACACCCCGAAACACCATATATTTT,TRBV2,13,.,.,TRBJ1-3
CASSFTSGSYEQYF,TGTGCCAGCAGTTTTACTAGCGGCTCTTACGAGCAGTACTTC,TRBV27,14,.,TRBD2,TRBJ2-7
CASSFPGGSYNEQFF,TGTGCCAGCAGCTTCCCCGGAGGTTCCTACAATGAGCAGTTCTTC,TRBV7-2,15,.,.,TRBJ2-1
CASSLTSTGQQYF,TGTGCCAGCAGCTTAACGAGTACAGGTCAGCAGTACTTC,TRBV7-3,13,.,.,TRBJ2-7
CASSQGVQGTAFRTGELFF,TGTGCCAGCAGCCAAGGGGTCCAAGGGACGGCTTTTCGGACCGGGGAGCTGTTTTTT,TRBV14,19,.,.,TRBJ2-2
CASSLVAAGSPYEQYF,TGTGCCAGCAGCTTAGTGGCAGCGGGGAGCCCCTACGAGCAGTACTTC,TRBV7-9,16,.,TRBD2,TRBJ2-7
CASSEGGGNSPLHF,TGCGCCAGCAGCGAAGGGGGCGGTAATTCACCCCTCCACTTT,TRBV5-1,14,.,TRBD1,TRBJ1-6
CASSIPGQGARQPQHF,TGTGCCAGTAGTATTCCGGGACAGGGGGCGAGGCAGCCCCAGCATTTT,TRBV19,16,.,TRBD1,TRBJ1-5
CASSLSGQGSYEQYF,TGTGCCAGCAGCTTAAGTGGACAGGGCTCCTACGAGCAGTACTTC,TRBV11-1,15,.,TRBD1,TRBJ2-7
CASSPRSGGDYEQYF,TGTGCCAGCAGCCCCCGTAGCGGGGGGGACTACGAGCAGTACTTC,TRBV7-3,15,once,TRBD2,TRBJ2-7
CSVVYWGSHTDTQYF,TGCAGCGTTGTTTATTGGGGTAGTCATACAGATACGCAGTATTTT,TRBV29-1,15,.,.,TRBJ2-3
CASILDYQETQYF,TGTGCCAGCATCCTCGACTACCAAGAGACCCAGTACTTC,TRBV2,13,once,.,TRBJ2-5
CAWSVNYEQYF,TGTGCCTGGAGTGTTAACTACGAGCAGTACTTC,TRBV30,11,once,.,TRBJ2-7
CASRRTGYTEAFF,TGTGCCAGCAGGAGGACAGGGTACACTGAAGCTTTCTTT,TRBV21-1,13,.,.,TRBJ1-1
CASAQREVGTDTQYF,TGCGCCAGCGCTCAAAGGGAGGTCGGCACAGATACGCAGTATTTT,TRBV5-1,15,once,.,TRBJ2-3
CASSPDRLSYEQYF,TGTGCCAGCAGTCCGGACAGACTCTCCTACGAGCAGTACTTC,TRBV6-4,14,.,.,TRBJ2-7
CASSLLGGTNEQFF,TGTGCCAGCAGCTTACTCGGGGGGACCAATGAGCAGTTCTTC,TRBV11-3,14,.,TRBD2,TRBJ2-1
CASSLDRNNEKLFF,TGTGCCAGCAGCCTGGACAGGAATAATGAAAAACTGTTTTTT,TRBV6-5,14,.,TRBD1,TRBJ1-4
CASSPGTGTGELFF,TGTGCCAGCAGCCCGGGAACGGGGACCGGGGAGCTGTTTTTT,TRBV7-2,14,.,.,TRBJ2-2